Presented here are 28 T cell receptor beta chains from one specimen sequenced in a study of shared clonotypes between healthy human individuals. It was CD45RO-negative cells, positively selected for CCR7, that made up naive CD8 cells, with terminally differentiated effector memory CD45RA+ cells excluded. The table came from immunoSEQ multiplex PCR; TCRdb's copy has only in-frame clones and leaves some out. The table has about 2 million clones, around 96% seen once. The sample consisted of naive CD8+ T cells sorted from blood. These receptors came from a man aged 18 to 29 in good health.

This clone appeared a few times. The gene calls are TRBV13 and TRBJ2-4, with TRBD2 as a possible D gene (5 bases). This CDR3 comprises 14 residues. The germline V and J ends were trimmed by 2 bases and 8 bases, with 13 bases remaining between them. Germline CDR1 and CDR2: PRHDT and FYEKMQ (reference sequence). This CDR3 reads CASSLHQEEDIQYF. In nucleotides, the CDR3 is TGTGCCAGCAGCTTACACCAGGAGGAAGACATTCAGTACTTC. Using reference TRBV13 and TRBJ2-4 for the parts outside the CDR3, the full variable domain is AAGVIQSPRHLIKEKRETATLKCYPIPRHDTVYWYQQGPGQDPQFLISFYEKMQSDKGSIPDRFSAQQFSDYHSELNMSSLELGDSALYFCASSLHQEEDIQYFGAGTRLSVL.

The V call is TRBV27, the J call TRBJ2-7, with TRBD2 matching over 7 bases. The CDR3 is 13 residues long. The V gene's germline CDR1 is MNHEY and CDR2 SMNVEV (reference sequence). The trim removed 4 bases at V and 3 bases at J, leaving 3 bases unmatched. The CDR3 sequence: CASSWGGVYEQYF. CDR3 DNA sequence: TGTGCCAGCAGTTGGGGGGGGGTCTACGAGCAGTACTTC.

As to this clone: Other DNA sequences in the same sample also yield this CDR3. The chain is built from TRBV6-5 and TRBJ2-5; no definite D call. The V gene lost 0 bases and the J gene lost 5 bases, with 7 bases spanning the gap. The CDR3 is 13 amino acids. The germline V gene has CDR1 MNHEY and CDR2 SVGAGI. CDR3 protein: CASSYSMGETQYF. The DNA for the CDR3 is TGTGCCAGCAGTTACTCGATGGGGGAGACCCAGTACTTC.

The J gene is TRBJ2-1, the V gene TRBV15, with TRBD2 identical over 8 bases. The trim removed 5 bases at V and 6 bases at J, leaving 3 bases unmatched. CDR1 and CDR2 from the germline V gene are LNHNV and YYDKDF (reference sequence). CDR3 length: 13 amino acids. The chain's CDR3 is CATSGGTSNEQFF. The CDR3 DNA sequence: TGTGCCACCAGCGGCGGGACTAGCAATGAGCAGTTCTTC.

This chain connects TRBV7-9 to TRBJ2-7; a possible D gene is TRBD1 (5 bases). The CDR3 contains 12 residues. Germline assignment: CDR1 SEHNR and CDR2 FQNEAQ (reference sequence). Deletions cut 1 base from V and 6 bases from J, with 7 bases between. The CDR3 nucleotides read TGTGCCAGCAGCTTAGAAGGGGCCGAGCAGTACTTC. This encodes CASSLEGAEQYF.

Details on this clone: The sample carries other DNA sequences with the same CDR3. This sequence joins TRBV7-6 and TRBJ2-7; D may be TRBD2 (5 bases). CDR1 SGHVS and CDR2 FNYEAQ come from the germline V gene. With 3 bases removed from V and 0 bases from J, the gap between germline ends came to 6 bases. This CDR3 is built from 13 residues. CDR3 nucleotides: TGTGCCAGCAGCTTCGGGGACTCCTACGAGCAGTACTTC. It is translated as CASSFGDSYEQYF.

This chain uses TRBV2 with TRBJ1-3, with 7 bases that match TRBD1. After removal of 0 bases from V and 2 bases from J, the junction contained 4 bases not matched to a gene. CDR3 size: 16 residues. The germline gives CDR1 SNHLY, CDR2 FYNNEI. The CDR3 loop reads CASSEAYTGAGNTIYF. The CDR3 bases are TGTGCCAGCAGTGAAGCGTATACAGGGGCTGGAAACACCATATATTTT.

The chain couples TRBV5-5 to TRBJ1-6; 8 bases map to TRBD1. CDR3 length: 16 amino acids. The V segment lost 0 bases and the J segment 1 base; nucleotides outside the gene matches: 0. Looked up from germline, CDR1 is SGHKS and CDR2 is YYEKEE (reference sequence). CDR3 region: CASSLGQGSYNSPLHF. The CDR3 DNA is TGTGCCAGCAGCTTGGGACAGGGGTCCTATAATTCACCCCTCCACTTT. Full variable domain (remainder filled in from reference TRBV5-5 and TRBJ1-6): DAGVTQSPTHLIKTRGQQVTLRCSPISGHKSVSWYQQVLGQGPQFIFQYYEKEERGRGNFPDRFSARQFPNYSSELNVNALLLGDSALYLCASSLGQGSYNSPLHFGNGTRLTVT.

This sequence joins TRBV5-8 and TRBJ2-2; unclear D gene. Germline-derived CDR1 and CDR2 are SGHTS and YDEGEE. Trimming cost V 1 base and J 3 bases, with 4 bases left between them. The CDR3 is 13 amino acids. The CDR3 bases are TGTGCCAGCAGCTTGACTGACACCGGGGAGCTGTTTTTT. This translates into CASSLTDTGELFF.

The chain couples TRBV5-6 to TRBJ2-7; a weak D match, TRBD2 (6 bases). V was trimmed by 7 bases and J by 3 bases, leaving 17 bases between them. The CDR3 covers 14 residues. CDR1 and CDR2 (germline): SGHDT, YYEEEE. CDR3 DNA sequence: TGTGCCAGCGTCTCCAGGTGGGGACTCTACGAGCAGTACTTC. Protein: CASVSRWGLYEQYF.

The V and J genes are TRBV4-3 and TRBJ2-2, with TRBD2 identical over 8 bases. Looked up from germline, CDR1 is LGHNA and CDR2 is YSLEER. The CDR3 is 17 amino acids. The V and J ends lost 0 bases and 1 base, in that order; junction bases with no gene match: 4. The CDR3 sequence: CASSQDGLARNTGELFF. CDR3 nucleotide sequence: TGCGCCAGCAGCCAAGATGGACTAGCCCGGAACACCGGGGAGCTGTTTTTT.

The chain combines TRBV7-6 with TRBJ2-1; 7 nucleotides line up with TRBD1. V lost 5 bases to trimming and J lost 0 bases; unmatched junction nucleotides: 4. Per germline, CDR1 SGHVS and CDR2 FNYEAQ. The CDR3 extends over 15 amino acids. In DNA, the CDR3 is TGTGCCAGCAGCGCGGACAGGAGCTCCTACAATGAGCAGTTCTTC. This sequence encodes CASSADRSSYNEQFF.

This rearrangement joins TRBV7-6 to TRBJ1-2; the match to TRBD1 covers 7 bases. Germline loops: CDR1 SGHVS, CDR2 FNYEAQ. The V gene end was trimmed by 3 bases and the J gene end by 2 bases; junction bases not matched to a gene: 12. The CDR3 has 17 residues. The CDR3 is CASSFGNRGPLNYGYTF. Written as DNA, the CDR3 is TGTGCCAGCAGCTTCGGTAACAGGGGCCCACTCAACTATGGCTACACCTTC. Full variable domain (remainder filled in from reference TRBV7-6 and TRBJ1-2): GAGVSQSPRYKVTKRGQDVALRCDPISGHVSLYWYRQALGQGPEFLTYFNYEAQQDKSGLPNDRFSAERPEGSISTLTIQRTEQRDSAMYRCASSFGNRGPLNYGYTFGSGTRLTVV.

This chain joins TRBV10-3 and TRBJ2-7; a weak D match, TRBD1 (6 bases). CDR3 length: 14 amino acids. The V end lost 0 bases, the J end lost 3 bases, and 9 bases lay between the germline ends. Germline CDR1 is ENHRY and CDR2 is SYGVKD. CDR3 loop: CAISESTQGYEQYF. The DNA of the CDR3 is TGTGCCATCAGTGAGTCGACACAGGGCTACGAGCAGTACTTC.

The V and J genes are TRBV7-6 and TRBJ2-3, with 7 nucleotides matching TRBD1. CDR1 and CDR2 from the germline V gene are SGHVS and FNYEAQ. This CDR3 region has 17 residues. With V trimmed by 5 bases and J by 3 bases, 14 bases remained unmatched. Here the CDR3 DNA reads TGTGCCAGCAGCCCCACTAGAGGGGGCACCATTACAGATACGCAGTATTTT. It specifies CASSPTRGGTITDTQYF.

The chain carries TRBV6-6 and TRBJ2-2; no clear D. Germline loops: CDR1 MNHNY, CDR2 SVGAGI (reference sequence). Trimming stripped 9 bases from V and 6 bases from J, with 17 bases between. The CDR3 is 14 residues long. The CDR3, as DNA: TGTGCCAGTCACTCCGGGCCCCGTCCCGGGGAGCTGTTTTTT. This sequence encodes CASHSGPRPGELFF.

This clone was detected once. The chain has TRBV2 and TRBJ2-2; D unresolved. Trimming stripped 5 bases from V and 1 base from J, with 11 bases between. Germline V gives CDR1 SNHLY, CDR2 FYNNEI. The CDR3 is 15 amino acids. The CDR3 is CASSLVHGNTGELFF. The CDR3 DNA reads TGTGCCAGCAGTTTGGTCCACGGGAACACCGGGGAGCTGTTTTTT.

The V gene is TRBV9, the J gene TRBJ2-1; 9 bases match TRBD2. CDR3 length: 16 amino acids. V gave up 0 bases and J gave up 8 bases; unmatched junction bases: 9. Per the germline V gene, CDR1 is SGDLS and CDR2 is YYNGEE. The CDR3 protein is CASSVEGSGSFDEQFF. Here the CDR3 DNA reads TGTGCCAGCAGCGTAGAGGGTAGCGGGAGTTTTGATGAGCAGTTCTTC.

This clone was detected once. This chain links TRBV5-4 with TRBJ2-1, with a tentative D call TRBD1 (8 bases). Trimming cost V 4 bases and J 2 bases, with 22 bases left between them. The germline gives CDR1 SGHNT, CDR2 YYREEE (reference sequence). The CDR3 is made up of 18 amino acids. The chain's CDR3 is CASSPDRGGLGTYNEQFF. The CDR3 region has the DNA TGTGCCAGCAGCCCTGACAGGGGCGGACTAGGGACCTACAATGAGCAGTTCTTC.

The V gene is TRBV15, the J gene TRBJ2-7; D gene unclear. The V and J ends lost 1 base and 4 bases respectively, with 8 bases between them. The CDR3 contains 13 residues. Germline assignment: CDR1 LNHNV and CDR2 YYDKDF (reference sequence). This chain's CDR3 is CATSRGRLYEQYF. CDR3 nucleotide sequence: TGTGCCACCAGCAGAGGCAGATTATACGAGCAGTACTTC.

The chain links TRBV7-6 to TRBJ1-1; D remains unclear. The V gene's germline CDR1 is SGHVS and CDR2 FNYEAQ. V lost 0 bases and J 0 bases, leaving 20 bases between the germline ends. The CDR3 is 19 amino acids. The CDR3 nucleotides are TGTGCCAGCAGCTTAGCGATGAAGCTAGCGGAGGGCATGAACACTGAAGCTTTCTTT. This gives the protein CASSLAMKLAEGMNTEAFF.

CDR3 amino acids: CASNHRGLTEAFF. In nucleotides, the CDR3 is TGTGCCAGCAACCACAGGGGGCTGACTGAAGCTTTCTTT. This chain connects TRBV28 to TRBJ1-1; 9 bases match TRBD1. The CDR3 is 13 amino acids. The V gene end was trimmed by 7 bases and the J gene end by 5 bases; junction bases not matched to a gene: 5. Germline V gene sequence: CDR1 MDHEN, CDR2 SYDVKM.

This sequence joins TRBV5-6 and TRBJ2-3, with D perhaps assigned TRBD1 or TRBD2 (5 bases each). CDR3 length: 10 amino acids. Germline V gene lookup returns CDR1 SGHDT and CDR2 YYEEEE. V lost 7 bases to trimming and J lost 8 bases, with 8 bases between them. CDR3 loop: CASFGGTQYF. The CDR3 nucleotides are TGTGCCAGCTTTGGGGGTACGCAGTATTTT.

This chain connects TRBV11-2 to TRBJ2-7; D unclear. The ends were cut back, 3 bases at V and 4 bases at J, with 16 bases in the middle. The CDR3 has 15 amino acids. Germline V gene sequence: CDR1 SGHAT, CDR2 FQNNGV. The CDR3 here is CASSLLAGLLYEQYF. DNA for the CDR3: TGTGCCAGCAGCTTGTTAGCAGGATTACTTTACGAGCAGTACTTC.

This rearrangement joins TRBV5-1 to TRBJ1-2, with TRBD1 identical over 10 bases. Per germline, CDR1 SGHRS and CDR2 YFSETQ. Losses at the gene ends were 1 base for V and 2 bases for J; bases not matched to a gene: 2. This CDR3 region has 15 residues. The CDR3 loop is CASSLSGQGNYGYTF. The CDR3 DNA follows: TGCGCCAGCAGCTTGTCGGGACAGGGGAACTATGGCTACACCTTC.

V gene TRBV19 combines with J gene TRBJ2-5, with TRBD2 matching over 10 bases. The CDR3 runs 15 residues. The germline V gene has CDR1 LNHDA and CDR2 SQIVND (reference sequence). V dropped 6 bases and J dropped 4; count of bases not matched to a gene: 8. CDR3 in amino acids: CASRKTSGIGETQYF. As DNA, the CDR3 is TGTGCCAGTAGGAAAACTAGCGGGATAGGAGAGACCCAGTACTTC. The variable domain in full, completed from reference TRBV19 and TRBJ2-5, reads DGGITQSPKYLFRKEGQNVTLSCEQNLNHDAMYWYRQDPGQGLRLIYYSQIVNDFQKGDIAEGYSVSREKKESFPLTVTSAQKNPTAFYLCASRKTSGIGETQYFGPGTRLLVL.

This clone has only one observation. J is TRBJ2-1 and V is TRBV11-2, with a possible D match to TRBD2 (7 bases). The CDR3 is 18 residues long. CDR1 is SGHAT and CDR2 is FQNNGV in the germline V gene. Trimming took 1 base from V and 0 from J, leaving 16 bases between them. The CDR3 protein is CASSLGGGGFSSYNEQFF. As DNA, the CDR3 is TGTGCCAGCAGCTTAGGGGGAGGGGGATTTAGCTCCTACAATGAGCAGTTCTTC.

Comment on this clone: The sample holds other DNA sequences that translate to the same CDR3. J is TRBJ1-5 and V is TRBV19; D is unclear. The V gene lost 2 bases and the J gene lost 0 bases, with 8 bases spanning the gap. Germline V lookup: CDR1 LNHDA, CDR2 SQIVND (reference sequence). This CDR3 is 15 amino acids long. The CDR3 DNA sequence: TGTGCCAGTAGTATAACTAGCTATAGCAATCAGCCCCAGCATTTT. Amino acid sequence: CASSITSYSNQPQHF. The entire variable domain, with the rest obtained from reference TRBV19 and TRBJ1-5, is as follows: DGGITQSPKYLFRKEGQNVTLSCEQNLNHDAMYWYRQDPGQGLRLIYYSQIVNDFQKGDIAEGYSVSREKKESFPLTVTSAQKNPTAFYLCASSITSYSNQPQHFGDGTRLSIL.